This TCR beta chain was found in a study of OX40 agonist ivuxolimab in advanced cancers. In the study overall: Ivuxolimab, which targeted the costimulatory receptor OX40 (CD134), was an agonistic, fully human IgG2 monoclonal antibody. The dose-escalation cohort was 82.7% male with a mean age of roughly 60 years, ranging from roughly 23 to 90. Intravenous ivuxolimab was administered to patients every 2 weeks at six dose levels: 0.01, 0.1, 0.3, 1.5, 3 and 10 mg/kg. Peripheral TCRbeta sequencing was intended to test whether TCR sequence diversity was altered and clonal T-cell expansion was caused by ivuxolimab. The monotherapy dose-escalation portion (N ≈ 57 patients) of the phase I ivuxolimab trial is reported in the paper. Patients were allowed to have had prior anti-PD-1, anti-PD-L1 or anti-CTLA-4 therapy, and approximately 40% of the dose-escalation patients had previously received checkpoint inhibitors. Of the approximately 54 patients in dose escalation, approximately 20 had hepatocellular carcinoma, some 15 had melanoma, 9 had renal cell carcinoma and 9 had head and neck cancer. Three dose-escalation patients achieved partial responses, one with hepatocellular carcinoma and two with cutaneous melanoma.

Genomic DNA was isolated from the sorted cells so that the TCRbeta CDR3 region could be sequenced. The immunoSEQ Assay was used to sequence the TCRbeta CDR3 regions. TCRdb stores this immuneACCESS table with in-frame sequences only. Part of the clones is absent; in the studies checked, under half of the shortfall reflects unresolved V genes, and no reason is known for the rest. For this sample the table gives 70,000 to 90,000 clones, of which 85% were detected only once. The ten top clones hold around 2% of the sample. Only one count was recorded for this clone. Its antigen specificity is not known. Base-call qualities are not available, and no considerably larger clone is one nucleotide away. Patients with a history of autoimmune disease or receiving systemic immunosuppression were excluded from the trial. Peripheral blood for TCR sequencing was collected from all dose cohorts at baseline, on cycle 4 day 1, and on cycle 7 day 1. Samples came from an open-label, multicenter, first-in-human phase I dose-escalation trial of ivuxolimab. Adults with locally advanced or metastatic melanoma, renal cell carcinoma, hepatocellular carcinoma or head and neck squamous cell carcinoma were enrolled in the trial. Before TCR sequencing, CD4+ and CD8+ T cells were separately sorted from peripheral blood.

Summary of the overall study and its limitations: On average, CD8+ T cells showed more expanded clones than CD4+ T cells after ivuxolimab. At doses of 0.1 to 3.0 mg/kg, clonal expansion of both CD4+ and CD8+ blood T cells was observed from baseline to week 6. Low levels of normalized T-cell clonal expansion were also seen in some patients who did not respond. Antigen specificity was not determined for the clonally expanded peripheral T cells. In partial responders in the 0.1-3.0 mg/kg groups, normalized peripheral clonal expansion was found to be among the lowest, especially among CD8+ T cells.

The material was CD4+ or CD8+ T cells sorted from blood, obtained in a trial of the OX40 agonist ivuxolimab. The clonotype comes from an adult with an advanced solid tumor such as melanoma, head and neck, liver or kidney cancer.

The DNA sequence reads TGTGCCAGCAGTTGGGACAGCGAAATCTCTGGGGCCAACGTCCTGACTTTC. Its protein is CASSWDSEISGANVLTF. The V and J segments used are TRBV4-2 and TRBJ2-6; 7 of the junction bases match TRBD1. There are 17 amino acids in the CDR3, from cysteine to phenylalanine inclusive. The sequence is cut down to CDR3 DNA, 51 bases in frame from base 1. The germline V and J ends show losses of 6 bases and 0 bases respectively, and no gene match explains 8 bases of the junction. Via the germline V gene, CDR1 is LGHNA and CDR2 YNFKEQ.